Below, 29 T cell receptor beta chains from the same sample are listed, as sequenced in a study of blood T cell repertoires in COVID-19. Profiling relied on immunoSEQ multiplex PCR, and the TCRdb table lists in-frame clones only, not all of them. The table records 170,000 or so clones, 85% of them present only once. The sequencing input was PBMCs or T cells enriched from blood (not recorded which). The source is a man aged 35-49 years who had recovered from COVID-19.

This chain links TRBV6-1 with TRBJ1-2, with 7 positions matching TRBD1. The CDR3 extends over 14 amino acids. Germline loops: CDR1 MNHNS, CDR2 SASEGT. J gave up 8 bases and V 3 bases, and 9 bases lay outside the gene matches. CDR3 bases: TGTGCCAGCAGTGACCCCACGACAGGGTACGGCTACACCTTC. Translated: CASSDPTTGYGYTF.

The rearrangement links TRBV27 to TRBJ1-5; TRBD1 aligns across 7 bases. V dropped 5 bases and J dropped 11; count of bases not matched to a gene: 9. The CDR3 totals 13 residues. Germline V CDR1 and CDR2: MNHEY, SMNVEV (reference sequence). The DNA of the CDR3 is TGTGCCAGCAGTACCCAGGGGGGACGGGCCCAGCATTTT. It yields the protein CASSTQGGRAQHF.

The rearrangement links TRBV13 to TRBJ2-7; 10 bases line up with TRBD1. Germline V gives CDR1 PRHDT, CDR2 FYEKMQ (reference sequence). V was clipped by 5 bases and J by 2 bases; unmatched bases: 9. The length of the CDR3 is 16 residues. The CDR3 reads CASSPSGTGVPYEQYF. In nucleotides, the CDR3 is TGTGCCAGCAGCCCCTCCGGGACAGGGGTACCCTACGAGCAGTACTTC.

This clone appeared a few times. The V gene is TRBV5-1, the J gene TRBJ1-1; D unclear. This CDR3 has 14 residues. V lost 0 bases and J 2 bases, leaving 8 bases between the germline ends. Germline V gives CDR1 SGHRS, CDR2 YFSETQ. The CDR3 loop is CASSLGHPNTEAFF. CDR3 nucleotides: TGCGCCAGCAGCTTGGGGCACCCCAACACTGAAGCTTTCTTT.

The chain combines TRBV25-1 with TRBJ1-2; D call uncertain. V was pared by 2 bases and J by 2 bases, with 6 bases between. The germline gives CDR1 MGHDK, CDR2 SYGVNS. The CDR3 covers 13 residues. The CDR3 sequence is CASSETGNYGYTF. CDR3 coding DNA: TGTGCCAGCAGTGAAACGGGAAACTATGGCTACACCTTC.

This clone was picked up a small number of times. The V and J genes are TRBV24-1 and TRBJ2-5; 9 nucleotides line up with TRBD1. Germline loops: CDR1 KGHDR, CDR2 SFDVKD. CDR3 size: 15 residues. V was clipped by 5 bases and J by 1 base; unmatched bases: 4. CDR3 in DNA: TGTGCCACCAGTGCCGGGGGACAGGGCCAAGAGACCCAGTACTTC. Residues: CATSAGGQGQETQYF.

The CDR3 loop reads CASRGGQTTNEKLFF. CDR3 DNA: TGTGCCAGCAGGGGGGGACAGACAACTAATGAAAAACTGTTTTTT. The chain couples TRBV28 to TRBJ1-4, with 7 positions matching TRBD1. J was trimmed by 0 bases and V by 6 bases; bases with no gene match: 4. The CDR3 length is 15 residues. Germline CDR1 MDHEN, CDR2 SYDVKM.

The chain uses TRBV10-1 and TRBJ1-2; TRBD1 matches 7 bases. Unmatched junction bases numbered 10, after V lost 6 bases and J lost 0 bases. CDR1 and CDR2 (germline): WNHNN, SYGVQD (reference sequence). The CDR3 spans 16 residues. CDR3 in DNA: TGCGCCAGCAGGAGGGGCCAGGGGGAGACTAACTATGGCTACACCTTC. Translation: CASRRGQGETNYGYTF.

V usage is TRBV5-1 and J usage is TRBJ2-3; the D gene is possibly TRBD2 (6 bases). The CDR3 is 14 amino acids. From germline, CDR1 is SGHRS and CDR2 YFSETQ. V shed 2 bases and J shed 2 bases, with 9 bases lying between them. The CDR3 region is CASSFAGFTDTQYF. In nucleotides, the CDR3 is TGCGCCAGCAGCTTCGCGGGATTCACAGATACGCAGTATTTT.

A word on this clone: One junction end disagrees with the germline gene, perhaps due to a read error. The rearrangement joins TRBV27 to TRBJ1-2, with 9 bases identical to TRBD1. The CDR3 length is 14 residues. CDR1 is MNHEY and CDR2 is SMNVEV in the germline V gene (reference sequence). The CDR3 DNA sequence: TGTGCCAGCAGGGACAGGGGAGGTGCCTATAGCTACACCTTC. It encodes CASRDRGGAYSYTF.

The chain joins TRBV4-2 to TRBJ1-1, with 9 positions matching TRBD1. Germline loops: CDR1 LGHNA, CDR2 YNFKEQ. The length of the CDR3 is 16 residues. Trimming cost V 3 bases and J 1 base; bases outside gene matches: 6. The CDR3 DNA reads TGTGCCAGCAGCCAGTCTTCGGGACAGGGGAACACTGAAGCTTTCTTT. Encoded protein: CASSQSSGQGNTEAFF.

This clone was detected only a few times. This chain connects TRBV27 to TRBJ1-5; D gene uncertain. The CDR3 totals 13 residues. The V gene lost 3 bases and the J gene lost 4 bases, with 7 bases spanning the gap. CDR1 is MNHEY and CDR2 is SMNVEV in the germline V gene (reference sequence). CDR3 amino acids: CASSFSPNQPQHF. The CDR3 DNA sequence: TGTGCCAGCAGTTTCTCCCCTAATCAGCCCCAGCATTTT.

This chain joins TRBV28 and TRBJ1-4; tentatively, D is TRBD1 (6 bases). The CDR3 runs to 15 residues. Deletions cut 4 bases from V and 0 bases from J, with 9 bases between. Germline values: CDR1 MDHEN, CDR2 SYDVKM. CDR3 nucleotides: TGTGCCAGCAGTTCTGGACAGTCAACTAATGAAAAACTGTTTTTT. It yields the protein CASSSGQSTNEKLFF.

The chain employs TRBV7-8 and TRBJ1-3, with D tentatively TRBD1 (5 bases). V was trimmed by 7 bases and J by 3 bases, leaving 13 bases between them. The CDR3 has 14 residues. CDR1 SGHVS and CDR2 FQNEAQ come from the germline V gene. CDR3 bases: TGTGCCAGCACCCAGGACACTTTTGGAAACACCATATATTTT. It is translated as CASTQDTFGNTIYF.

The gene calls are TRBV10-3 and TRBJ1-4, with D perhaps TRBD1 (6 bases). Trimming cost V 7 bases and J 12 bases, with 15 bases left between them. The CDR3 is 12 amino acids. Germline values: CDR1 ENHRY, CDR2 SYGVKD. CDR3 region: CAIMDLSGELFF. CDR3 DNA: TGTGCCATCATGGACCTTTCAGGGGAACTGTTTTTT.

This clone came up a few times. CDR3 DNA sequence: TGTGCCAGCTCAGATGTCGCCAGGGACTCTGGAAACACCATATATTTT. It is translated as CASSDVARDSGNTIYF. The chain links TRBV14 to TRBJ1-3; perhaps TRBD1 as D (5 bases). The germline V gene encodes CDR1 SGHDN and CDR2 FVKESK. This CDR3 is built from 16 residues. With 8 bases removed from V and 0 bases from J, the gap between germline ends came to 17 bases.

The rearrangement uses TRBV19 and TRBJ1-2; 9 bases line up with TRBD1. Germline CDR1 and CDR2: LNHDA and SQIVND (reference sequence). The CDR3 contains 14 residues. J gave up 8 bases and V 8 bases, and 12 bases lay outside the gene matches. CDR3 residues: CASGQTGGLEGYTF. The CDR3 region has the DNA TGTGCCAGTGGCCAAACAGGGGGCCTAGAAGGCTACACCTTC. The whole variable domain, filled in from reference TRBV19 and TRBJ1-2, reads DGGITQSPKYLFRKEGQNVTLSCEQNLNHDAMYWYRQDPGQGLRLIYYSQIVNDFQKGDIAEGYSVSREKKESFPLTVTSAQKNPTAFYLCASGQTGGLEGYTFGSGTRLTVV.

V and J are TRBV19 and TRBJ1-5, with D possibly TRBD1 on 6 matching bases. V was cut by 11 bases and J by 10 bases, with 21 bases left in between. CDR3 length: 13 amino acids. The germline V gene has CDR1 LNHDA and CDR2 SQIVND (reference sequence). The chain's CDR3 is CAVSLEGVGPQHF. The CDR3 DNA reads as TGTGCCGTCTCCTTAGAGGGGGTAGGTCCCCAGCATTTT.

The genes are TRBV30 and TRBJ2-7; D may be TRBD1 or TRBD2 (5 bases each). Trimming removed 5 bases at V and 0 bases at J, with 11 bases between. The CDR3 length is 13 residues. Germline-derived CDR1 and CDR2 are GTSNPN and SVGIG (reference sequence). In DNA form, the CDR3 reads TGTGCCTGGGAGGGGTATAGCTCCTACGAGCAGTACTTC. Its translation is CAWEGYSSYEQYF.

The rearrangement links TRBV9 to TRBJ2-5; perhaps TRBD1 as D (5 bases). V was pared by 7 bases and J by 1 base, with 11 bases between. CDR1 and CDR2 (germline): SGDLS, YYNGEE. This CDR3 region has 13 residues. The CDR3 region has the DNA TGTGCCAGCGGGGCCGGGTCCCAAGAGACCCAGTACTTC. Protein: CASGAGSQETQYF.

J is TRBJ1-6 and V is TRBV5-5, with 7 bases that match TRBD1. Germline values: CDR1 SGHKS, CDR2 YYEKEE (reference sequence). V was clipped by 0 bases and J by 10 bases; unmatched bases: 4. This CDR3 has 14 amino acids. CDR3 region: CASSLVQGESPLHF. The CDR3 bases are TGTGCCAGCAGCTTGGTGCAGGGGGAATCACCCCTCCACTTT.

The J gene is TRBJ2-7, the V gene TRBV11-2, with D maybe TRBD2 (5 bases). Per the germline V gene, CDR1 is SGHAT and CDR2 is FQNNGV. Between the trimmed V and J ends, which lost 4 bases and 6 bases, there was a span of 19 bases. This CDR3 is built from 15 residues. The chain's CDR3 is CASSYERGSKSEQYF. The CDR3 DNA sequence: TGTGCCAGCAGCTATGAGAGAGGGTCTAAGAGCGAGCAGTACTTC.

This clone has more than one count but fewer than ten. The chain combines TRBV19 with TRBJ1-2; the match to TRBD1 covers 9 bases. Germline V lookup: CDR1 LNHDA, CDR2 SQIVND (reference sequence). The CDR3 consists of 13 residues. Losses at the gene ends were 8 bases for V and 8 bases for J; bases not matched to a gene: 9. The CDR3 DNA follows: TGTGCCAGTCTCGGACAGGGGCGAGAAGGCTACACCTTC. Its protein product is CASLGQGREGYTF.

The chain recombines TRBV11-2 with TRBJ1-1, with D perhaps TRBD1 (5 bases). The CDR3 is 16 residues long. Germline CDR1 SGHAT, CDR2 FQNNGV. The V gene lost 5 bases and the J gene lost 1 base, with 17 bases spanning the gap. The CDR3 reads CASSLSWGERNTEAFF. CDR3 bases: TGTGCCAGCAGCCTATCGTGGGGGGAGAGGAACACTGAAGCTTTCTTT. The variable domain in full, completed from reference TRBV11-2 and TRBJ1-1, reads EAGVAQSPRYKIIEKRQSVAFWCNPISGHATLYWYQQILGQGPKLLIQFQNNGVVDDSQLPKDRFSAERLKGVDSTLKIQPAKLEDSAVYLCASSLSWGERNTEAFFGQGTRLTVV.

The V gene is TRBV28, the J gene TRBJ1-5; no clear D. CDR1 and CDR2 from the germline V gene are MDHEN and SYDVKM. The CDR3 runs to 14 residues. V lost 6 bases to trimming and J lost 0 bases, with 9 bases between them. CDR3 in DNA: TGTGCCAGCAGGAGGGCCCCTAGCAATCAGCCCCAGCATTTT. This encodes CASRRAPSNQPQHF.

The CDR3 coding sequence is TGTGCCAGCAGCTGGGCTGGGGCTAGCGGTAACTTTGAGCAGTTCTTC. Protein product: CASSWAGASGNFEQFF. V usage is TRBV5-4 and J usage is TRBJ2-1; 7 bases map to TRBD2. The CDR3 length is 16 residues. Germline V gene sequence: CDR1 SGHNT, CDR2 YYREEE (reference sequence). Losses at the gene ends were 3 bases for V and 9 bases for J; bases not matched to a gene: 15.

The chain has TRBV11-3 and TRBJ1-2, with 8 bases matching TRBD1. Germline V gene data show CDR1 as SGHNT and CDR2 as YENEEA. With 7 bases clipped from V and 6 bases from J, the junction kept 16 bases outside the gene matches. The CDR3 spans 16 residues. The CDR3 region has the DNA TGTGCCAGCACCAAGGGGGGTCCGACAGGGGCGCATGGCTACACCTTC. Its translation is CASTKGGPTGAHGYTF.

The chain has TRBV9 and TRBJ2-7; 8 bases map to TRBD1. The CDR3 spans 14 residues. V shed 4 bases, J shed 2 bases, and the junction held 5 bases outside the gene matches. From germline, CDR1 is SGDLS and CDR2 YYNGEE. The CDR3 loop reads CASSTGQGAYEQYF. CDR3 in DNA: TGTGCCAGCAGCACCGGACAGGGAGCCTACGAGCAGTACTTC. Filled out from reference TRBV9 and TRBJ2-7, the complete variable domain reads DSGVTQTPKHLITATGQRVTLRCSPRSGDLSVYWYQQSLDQGLQFLIQYYNGEERAKGNILERFSAQQFPDLHSELNLSSLELGDSALYFCASSTGQGAYEQYFGPGTRLTVT.

The chain's CDR3 is CATSGGLDTEAFF. The CDR3 bases are TGCGCCACCTCCGGCGGGCTGGACACTGAAGCTTTCTTT. The chain recombines TRBV5-1 with TRBJ1-1; D not certain. The V and J ends lost 9 bases and 3 bases respectively, with 15 bases between them. This CDR3 has 13 residues. Germline V gene lookup returns CDR1 SGHRS and CDR2 YFSETQ.